This T cell receptor beta chain appears in the sequencing data of a study of CD8+ T cells in alopecia areata. Overall study findings and caveats: Sequence data from scalp samples additionally include resident alphabeta T cells of normal skin. Among patients, TCR sharing was less clear than in mice, a difference possibly due in part to HLA diversity in the patient population. Affected lesional scalp, above all in alopecia totalis/universalis, was more clonal than normal scalp.

This CDR3 contains 15 residues. Trimming stripped 1 base from V and 3 bases from J, with 11 bases between. The V gene's germline CDR1 is SGHAT and CDR2 FQNNGV. RNA extraction was followed by reverse transcription into cDNA, which acted as the sequencing template. The data were produced by immunoSEQ multiplex PCR, yet TCRdb's version contains in-frame clones alone and is incomplete. The sample contains about 120,000 clones, less than 70% of which appear only once. A remark on this clone: The antigen remains undetermined.

Sequenced: CD4+ T cells sorted from blood. The receptor was derived from a human donor in good health. The chain has TRBV11-2 and TRBJ2-3, with a weak D call TRBD2 (5 bases). The CDR3 sequence: CASSLGTGKTDTQYF. DNA of the CDR3: TGTGCCAGCAGCTTAGGTACGGGGAAAACAGATACGCAGTATTTT.